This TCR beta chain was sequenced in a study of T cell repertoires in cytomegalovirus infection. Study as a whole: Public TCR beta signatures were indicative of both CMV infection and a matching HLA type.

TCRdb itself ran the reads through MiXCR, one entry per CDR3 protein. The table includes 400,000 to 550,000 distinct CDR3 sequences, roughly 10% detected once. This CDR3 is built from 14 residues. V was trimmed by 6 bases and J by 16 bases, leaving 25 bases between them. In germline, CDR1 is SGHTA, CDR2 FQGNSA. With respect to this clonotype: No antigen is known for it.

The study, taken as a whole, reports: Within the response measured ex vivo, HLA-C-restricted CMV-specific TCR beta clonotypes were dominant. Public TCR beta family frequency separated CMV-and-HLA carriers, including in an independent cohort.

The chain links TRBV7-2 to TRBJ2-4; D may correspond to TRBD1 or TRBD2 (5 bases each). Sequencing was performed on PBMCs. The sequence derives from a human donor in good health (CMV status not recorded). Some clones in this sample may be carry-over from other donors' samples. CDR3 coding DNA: TGTGCCAGCAGACAATCCCGGGGCAGTACAGCTACCTACTTC. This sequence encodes CASRQSRGSTATYF.